Below, 13 T cell receptor beta chains from the same sample are listed, as sequenced in a study of cytomegalovirus exposure and HLA in healthy donors. Amplification used 60 Vbeta primers and 13 Jbeta primers. The assay was immunoSEQ multiplex PCR, and TCRdb's table has in-frame clones only and misses some. The sample contains around 63,000 clones, about 80% of which appear only once. The sequenced sample consisted of PBMCs. These receptors originate from a man aged 55-75 years in good health and CMV-seropositive.

V is TRBV11-2 and J is TRBJ1-1; perhaps TRBD1 as D (6 bases). The CDR3 covers 13 residues. The V gene's germline CDR1 is SGHAT and CDR2 FQNNGV. Trimming left V 3 bases short and J 3 bases short, with 8 bases between. The CDR3: CASSFTGYTEAFF. CDR3 in DNA: TGTGCCAGCAGCTTCACAGGGTACACTGAAGCTTTCTTT.

On this clone: At one boundary the junction diverges from the germline segment, which might be a read error. The rearrangement uses TRBV7-7 and TRBJ2-2; D remains ambiguous. The germline V gene has CDR1 SSHAT and CDR2 FNYEAQ (reference sequence). CDR3 length: 13 residues. CDR3 residues: CASSPGRTGELFF. The CDR3 DNA sequence: TGTGCTAGCAGCCCAGGCAGAACCGGGGAGCTGTTTTTT.

This chain uses TRBV7-6 with TRBJ2-5, with 9 bases fitting TRBD1. Germline V CDR1 and CDR2: SGHVS, FNYEAQ. V lost 1 base to trimming and J lost 6 bases; unmatched junction nucleotides: 9. The CDR3 contains 16 residues. CDR3 DNA sequence: TGTGCCAGCAGCTTAGGACAGGGGGGTAGAGAAAAGACCCAGTACTTC. Residues: CASSLGQGGREKTQYF.

This chain joins TRBV6-1 and TRBJ2-5, with a tentative D call TRBD1 (5 bases). The CDR3 is 13 amino acids. Germline V gives CDR1 MNHNS, CDR2 SASEGT. Trimming removed 5 bases from V and 5 bases from J, with 12 bases in between. The CDR3 DNA reads as TGTGCCAGCAGTTTTCAGGGTTCCGAGACCCAGTACTTC. Translating it yields CASSFQGSETQYF.

For the CDR3, the DNA is TGTGCCAGCAGTTCCAGGGGACAGTACAATGAGCAGTTCTTC. Translation gives CASSSRGQYNEQFF. The chain recombines TRBV6-5 with TRBJ2-1, with 7 bases matching TRBD1. In germline, CDR1 is MNHEY, CDR2 SVGAGI. The V and J ends lost 4 bases and 4 bases, in that order; junction bases with no gene match: 4. The length of the CDR3 is 14 residues.

The chain is built from TRBV6-6 and TRBJ2-7; 7 bases map to TRBD2. Trimming at V came to 4 bases and at J to 2 bases, leaving 8 bases not matched to a gene. The CDR3 sequence is 15 residues long. CDR1 is MNHNY, CDR2 SVGAGI, per germline (reference sequence). CDR3 nucleotide sequence: TGTGCCAGCAGTTCCGTGGGCGGGAGCCCCTACGAGCAGTACTTC. Its translation is CASSSVGGSPYEQYF.

The V and J genes are TRBV11-2 and TRBJ1-2; 9 bases are shared with TRBD1. Losses at the gene ends were 1 base for V and 2 bases for J; bases not matched to a gene: 2. CDR3 length equals 15 residues. Germline values: CDR1 SGHAT, CDR2 FQNNGV. The CDR3 DNA sequence: TGTGCCAGCAGCTTAGTACAGGGGGCAAACTATGGCTACACCTTC. Translated, it gives CASSLVQGANYGYTF.

This clone was counted a single time. The chain uses TRBV5-1 and TRBJ2-5, with D perhaps TRBD1 (6 bases). Deletions cut 4 bases from V and 3 bases from J, with 7 bases between. This CDR3 contains 12 residues. The germline V gene encodes CDR1 SGHRS and CDR2 YFSETQ. The CDR3 is CASSPGEETQYF. The CDR3 coding sequence is TGCGCCAGCAGCCCAGGGGAAGAGACCCAGTACTTC.

V is TRBV7-2 and J is TRBJ1-1; D is unresolved. V was cut by 3 bases and J by 1 base, with 6 bases left in between. Germline CDR1 SGHTA, CDR2 FQGNSA. The CDR3 contains 13 residues. CDR3: CASSFYRNTEAFF. CDR3 nucleotides: TGTGCCAGCAGCTTTTACAGGAACACTGAAGCTTTCTTT. Together with reference TRBV7-2 and TRBJ1-1, the CDR3 gives the full variable domain: GAGVSQSPSNKVTEKGKDVELRCDPISGHTALYWYRQSLGQGLEFLIYFQGNSAPDKSGLPSDRFSAERTGGSVSTLTIQRTQQEDSAVYLCASSFYRNTEAFFGQGTRLTVV.

V usage is TRBV6-5 and J usage is TRBJ2-3; D ambiguous. Between the trimmed V and J ends, which lost 4 bases and 5 bases, there was a span of 4 bases. This CDR3 contains 11 residues. Germline V gene sequence: CDR1 MNHEY, CDR2 SVGAGI. CDR3 amino acids: CASSSGDTQYF. CDR3 nucleotide sequence: TGTGCCAGCAGTTCCGGAGATACGCAGTATTTT.

The chain joins TRBV5-1 to TRBJ1-4; the D is unclear. This CDR3 has 15 residues. Germline V gene sequence: CDR1 SGHRS, CDR2 YFSETQ. With 0 bases removed from V and 7 bases from J, the gap between germline ends came to 13 bases. The CDR3 DNA reads TGCGCCAGCAGCTTGGATGAGGGAGGAGCTGAAAAACTGTTTTTT. As protein: CASSLDEGGAEKLFF.

The gene calls are TRBV11-2 and TRBJ2-2; the D gene is possibly TRBD2 (6 bases). Trimming took off 0 bases at V and 7 bases at J, with 15 bases between the two ends. Germline values: CDR1 SGHAT, CDR2 FQNNGV. The CDR3 spans 16 residues. CDR3 amino acids: CASSLESWRAHGELFF. The CDR3 DNA follows: TGTGCCAGCAGCTTAGAATCTTGGAGGGCCCACGGGGAGCTGTTTTTT.

The V gene is TRBV15, the J gene TRBJ1-6; tentatively, D is TRBD1 (6 bases). V was pared by 5 bases and J by 10 bases, with 15 bases between. The germline gives CDR1 LNHNV, CDR2 YYDKDF (reference sequence). CDR3 size: 14 residues. The chain's CDR3 is CATSSGGPESPLHF. The CDR3 region has the DNA TGTGCCACCAGCTCGGGGGGGCCGGAATCACCCCTCCACTTT.